This passage covers 15 T cell receptor beta chains from one sample sequenced in a study of stem cell transplantation in POMP-related autoinflammatory disease. Measured with immunoSEQ multiplex PCR; TCRdb has only the in-frame clones, and not every one. The repertoire holds 25,000 to 30,000 clones, with approximately 78% as singletons. Sequences were derived from CD4+ T cells from PBMCs, sampled before stem cell transplantation. All receptors come from a human donor with POMP-related autoinflammation and immune dysregulation (PRAID).

The chain recombines TRBV18 with TRBJ1-5; the match to TRBD1 covers 7 bases. The germline gives CDR1 KGHSH, CDR2 LQKENI. This CDR3 is built from 16 residues. The junction had 8 bases not matched to a gene; V was cut back by 1 base and J by 5 bases. The CDR3 here is CASSPRGLGGDQPQHF. DNA of the CDR3: TGTGCCAGCTCACCACGAGGACTAGGGGGCGATCAGCCCCAGCATTTT.

This rearrangement joins TRBV7-9 to TRBJ2-1; TRBD2 matches at 7 bases. The V gene end was trimmed by 4 bases and the J gene end by 7 bases; junction bases not matched to a gene: 13. Germline V CDR1 and CDR2: SEHNR, FQNEAQ (reference sequence). This CDR3 has 16 residues. CDR3 DNA: TGTGCCAGCAGCTCTATCCGGGAGGTACCTTATAATGAGCAGTTCTTC. It specifies CASSSIREVPYNEQFF.

The table lists this clone with a few counts. The rearrangement joins TRBV19 to TRBJ1-2; D call uncertain. The CDR3 has 13 amino acids. Germline loops: CDR1 LNHDA, CDR2 SQIVND (reference sequence). Deletions cut 5 bases from V and 3 bases from J, with 10 bases between. The CDR3 reads CASSRVGDYGYTF. DNA for the CDR3: TGTGCCAGTAGTCGGGTTGGGGACTATGGCTACACCTTC. Combining the CDR3 with reference TRBV19 and TRBJ1-2 gives the whole variable domain DGGITQSPKYLFRKEGQNVTLSCEQNLNHDAMYWYRQDPGQGLRLIYYSQIVNDFQKGDIAEGYSVSREKKESFPLTVTSAQKNPTAFYLCASSRVGDYGYTFGSGTRLTVV.

This chain joins TRBV6-5 and TRBJ2-2, with 7 bases aligning to TRBD1. Trimming took 8 bases from V and 6 from J; bases not matched to a gene: 9. Germline values: CDR1 MNHEY, CDR2 SVGAGI. The CDR3 loop spans 14 amino acids. In DNA form, the CDR3 reads TGTGCCAGCGGTAGACAGGGTAATTCCGGGGAGCTGTTTTTT. Translating gives CASGRQGNSGELFF.

The V and J genes are TRBV6-5 and TRBJ1-2; a weak D match, TRBD1 (6 bases). V was trimmed by 0 bases and J by 4 bases, leaving 9 bases between them. This CDR3 region has 14 residues. The V gene's germline CDR1 is MNHEY and CDR2 SVGAGI. The CDR3 here is CASSYSWGAYGYTF. DNA of the CDR3: TGTGCCAGCAGTTACTCTTGGGGGGCCTATGGCTACACCTTC.

The V call is TRBV30, the J call TRBJ1-2; possibly TRBD1 for D (6 bases). The germline V gene encodes CDR1 GTSNPN and CDR2 SVGIG (reference sequence). This CDR3 spans 14 amino acids. V was clipped by 4 bases and J by 2 bases, with 14 bases between them. The CDR3 region is CAWTSSTGNYGYTF. The CDR3, as DNA: TGTGCCTGGACTTCGTCGACAGGCAACTATGGCTACACCTTC.

This chain links TRBV25-1 with TRBJ2-7; D may be TRBD1 (5 bases). The CDR3 sequence is 16 residues long. The germline V gene has CDR1 MGHDK and CDR2 SYGVNS. Trimming took off 0 bases at V and 5 bases at J, with 17 bases between the two ends. CDR3 protein: CASSEYWVRGSDEQYF. CDR3 sequence (DNA): TGTGCCAGCAGTGAATATTGGGTAAGGGGATCGGACGAGCAGTACTTC.

The chain's CDR3 is CASSTIAGPTDTQYF. The CDR3 nucleotides are TGTGCCAGCAGCACGATAGCGGGGCCCACAGATACGCAGTATTTT. The chain combines TRBV7-2 with TRBJ2-3, with 8 bases identical to TRBD2. V dropped 5 bases and J dropped 2; count of bases not matched to a gene: 6. Germline assignment: CDR1 SGHTA and CDR2 FQGNSA. The CDR3 is made up of 15 amino acids. Combining the CDR3 with reference TRBV7-2 and TRBJ2-3 gives the whole variable domain GAGVSQSPSNKVTEKGKDVELRCDPISGHTALYWYRQSLGQGLEFLIYFQGNSAPDKSGLPSDRFSAERTGGSVSTLTIQRTQQEDSAVYLCASSTIAGPTDTQYFGPGTRLTVL.

This clone showed up just once. This chain links TRBV10-1 with TRBJ2-7; D call uncertain. The CDR3 is made up of 11 amino acids. Trimming left V 6 bases short and J 4 bases short, with 7 bases between. The V gene's germline CDR1 is WNHNN and CDR2 SYGVQD (reference sequence). DNA of the CDR3: TGCGCCAGCAGCGGCGGATACGAGCAGTACTTC. Protein: CASSGGYEQYF.

V gene TRBV28 combines with J gene TRBJ1-4, with TRBD1 matching over 10 bases. From germline, CDR1 is MDHEN and CDR2 SYDVKM. The V segment lost 5 bases and the J segment 6 bases; nucleotides outside the gene matches: 6. CDR3 length: 15 amino acids. As DNA, the CDR3 is TGTGCCAGCAGTCCCAGACAGGGGGCTTATGAAAAACTGTTTTTT. Translating gives CASSPRQGAYEKLFF.

The chain couples TRBV6-5 to TRBJ2-2; 10 positions agree with TRBD1. Germline V gene data show CDR1 as MNHEY and CDR2 as SVGAGI. This CDR3 region has 15 residues. J lost 4 bases, V lost 3 bases, and 2 bases had no gene match. The CDR3: CASSYRTGGTGELFF. CDR3 coding DNA: TGTGCCAGCAGTTATCGGACAGGGGGCACCGGGGAGCTGTTTTTT.

This clone appeared a few times. The chain carries TRBV4-1 and TRBJ1-5; D not certain. Germline CDR1 reads MGHRA; CDR2 reads YSYEKL. CDR3 length: 14 amino acids. V was pared by 1 base and J by 9 bases, with 13 bases between. The CDR3 spells CASSQGTGLGPQHF. The CDR3 DNA reads as TGCGCCAGCAGCCAAGGAACGGGATTGGGGCCCCAGCATTTT.

The chain joins TRBV6-5 to TRBJ2-1, with D perhaps matching TRBD2 (6 bases). Trimming removed 7 bases at V and 11 bases at J, with 18 bases between. Per the germline V gene, CDR1 is MNHEY and CDR2 is SVGAGI. This CDR3 contains 13 residues. The CDR3 is CASTSSAPMKQFF. The CDR3 region has the DNA TGTGCCAGCACTTCTAGCGCTCCCATGAAGCAGTTCTTC.

The genes are TRBV11-1 and TRBJ2-2; D ambiguous. V shed 3 bases and J shed 3 bases, with 8 bases lying between them. The CDR3 extends over 14 amino acids. In germline, CDR1 is SGHAT, CDR2 FQDESV (reference sequence). Here the CDR3 reads CASSFRRDTGELFF. Written as DNA, the CDR3 is TGTGCCAGCAGCTTCCGCCGGGACACCGGGGAGCTGTTTTTT.

The chain carries TRBV6-6 and TRBJ1-6, with a possible D match to TRBD1 (5 bases). Between the trimmed V and J ends, which lost 6 bases and 9 bases, there was a span of 12 bases. The CDR3 extends over 13 amino acids. Per the germline V gene, CDR1 is MNHNY and CDR2 is SVGAGI (reference sequence). The DNA of the CDR3 is TGTGCCAGCAGATCCGGGACGTCTTCACCCCTCCACTTT. This encodes CASRSGTSSPLHF.